The entry that follows covers one TCR beta chain sequence. Its antigen is not identified. The assay that was used to sequence DNA from cultured CD4+ T cells was the Oncomine TCR Beta short-read assay. In TCRdb, the PCR reads were re-called with MiXCR into one record per CDR3 protein. The repertoire consists of about 20,000 distinct CDR3 sequences, with around 52% occurring once and the leading ten covering 16%. This record comes from a study of vaccination and CD4 T cells after COVID-19. The treatment is: approximately 10-day PBMC culture with coronavirus spike peptide pools or control peptides (ViraFEST assay). Germline assignment: CDR1 SGHNT and CDR2 YYREEE (reference sequence). The CDR3 totals 14 residues. V was clipped by 1 base and J by 7 bases; unmatched bases: 1.

The chain combines TRBV5-4 with TRBJ1-6; 8 nucleotides line up with TRBD1. The sequence was collected from a human donor who had recovered from COVID-19. Sequencing was performed on CD4+ T cells from blood, cultured in vitro. The CDR3: CASSLTGGNSPLHF. The CDR3 DNA follows: TGTGCCAGCAGCTTGACAGGGGGGAATTCACCCCTCCACTTT.